This T cell receptor beta chain derives from a study of T cell responses to AZD1222 COVID-19 vaccine. V lost 4 bases and J lost 0, with 18 bases in between. The germline V gene has CDR1 LNHDA and CDR2 SQIVND (reference sequence). The CDR3 is 17 amino acids. Assay: immunoSEQ multiplex PCR; the TCRdb copy retains only in-frame clones and omits some. The sample comprises roughly 120,000 clones, 70% to 90% of which are singletons, and 8.4% rests with the top ten. The V and J genes are TRBV19 and TRBJ1-2; D unresolved. The sample was peripheral blood, taken on day 0 of AZD1222 vaccination. The TCR sequence derives from an adult in good health. The CDR3 bases are TGTGCCAGTAGTAAATCCCGCATCGGAAGAACTAACTATGGCTACACCTTC. This gives the protein CASSKSRIGRTNYGYTF.